This entry features one TCR beta chain sequence. Its antigen is not identified. Together with thyroid ultrasound, orbital computed tomography, serum thyroxine and TRAb, clinical symptoms were used for diagnoses. RNA transcripts gave rise to amplified TCR beta CDR3 regions. The HTBI primer set was used in a first-round RT-PCR of the TCR CDR3. One entry per CDR3 protein, called by TCRdb with MiXCR from the multiplex PCR reads. The sample holds 500,000 or so distinct CDR3 sequences, 17% seen once. The data originate from a study of T cells in Graves' hyperthyroidism and ophthalmopathy. Study-wide context: Peripheral blood collection took place at initial diagnosis, before any treatment.

Study results and caveats: Median prediction lead before ophthalmopathy onset was around 6.9 months with the model. Stable hyperthyroidism was told apart from ophthalmopathy by a model built on 13 V-J features.

CDR3 length: 14 residues. After removal of 3 bases from V and 6 bases from J, the junction contained 4 bases not matched to a gene. Germline CDR1 is LNHDA and CDR2 is SQIVND (reference sequence). The sequencing input was blood. V is TRBV19 and J is TRBJ1-2, with 10 bases identical to TRBD1. This receptor was taken from a young woman with Graves' ophthalmopathy. The CDR3 sequence: CASSIEGQGNGYTF. In nucleotides, the CDR3 is TGTGCCAGTAGTATCGAGGGACAGGGGAATGGCTACACCTTC.